Below are 12 T cell receptor beta chains sequenced from a single sample in a study of cytomegalovirus exposure and HLA in healthy donors. PCR involved 60 Vbeta and 13 Jbeta primers. Repertoires were generated with immunoSEQ multiplex PCR, while TCRdb's copy carries only in-frame clones and drops some. The table has some 200,000 clones, approximately 70% seen once. Source material: PBMCs. These receptors were taken from a man aged 35 to 55 in good health and CMV-seropositive.

The chain recombines TRBV6-5 with TRBJ1-3; weak D call: TRBD1 (5 bases). In germline, CDR1 is MNHEY, CDR2 SVGAGI. The CDR3 consists of 12 residues. The CDR3 loop is CAAGLRGNTIYF. CDR3 in DNA: TGTGCGGCGGGGCTTCGTGGAAACACCATATATTTT.

The J gene is TRBJ2-5, the V gene TRBV15; possibly TRBD1 for D (5 bases). Deletions cut 4 bases from V and 4 bases from J, with 19 bases between. CDR3 size: 16 residues. The germline gives CDR1 LNHNV, CDR2 YYDKDF (reference sequence). CDR3 region: CATSKRGSQVGETQYF. DNA for the CDR3: TGTGCCACCAGCAAAAGAGGCTCACAGGTTGGAGAGACCCAGTACTTC.

The chain joins TRBV7-2 to TRBJ2-5; D is possibly TRBD1 (5 bases). The CDR3 extends over 14 amino acids. Germline assignment: CDR1 SGHTA and CDR2 FQGNSA. Trimming pared 5 bases from V and 4 bases from J, leaving 14 bases between. The CDR3 nucleotides are TGTGCCAGCAGCCCTTCGACAGTTCGAGAGACCCAGTACTTC. Its protein is CASSPSTVRETQYF.

This clone has a handful of counts. The chain has TRBV10-1 and TRBJ1-1, with 10 bases that match TRBD1. Germline CDR1 reads WNHNN; CDR2 reads SYGVQD (reference sequence). The CDR3 spans 15 residues. Trimming at V came to 0 bases and at J to 5 bases, leaving 3 bases not matched to a gene. CDR3 nucleotides: TGCGCCAGCAGTGAGTCAGACAGGGGGCATACTGAAGCTTTCTTT. The encoded protein is CASSESDRGHTEAFF.

The genes are TRBV6-1 and TRBJ1-2, with D possibly TRBD1 on 5 matching bases. This CDR3 contains 12 residues. The V gene lost 3 bases and the J gene lost 4 bases, with 6 bases spanning the gap. Germline values: CDR1 MNHNS, CDR2 SASEGT. DNA of the CDR3: TGTGCCAGCAGTGAGGGGGGCTATGGCTACACCTTC. Amino acids: CASSEGGYGYTF.

This chain uses TRBV18 with TRBJ1-3; 10 nucleotides line up with TRBD1. With 3 bases clipped from V and 4 bases from J, the junction kept 12 bases outside the gene matches. From germline, CDR1 is KGHSH and CDR2 LQKENI. There are 18 residues in the CDR3. CDR3 sequence (DNA): TGTGCCAGCTCACCTTCCGGGACAGGGGCTTCGGGCGGAAACACCATATATTTT. It is translated as CASSPSGTGASGGNTIYF.

The rearrangement uses TRBV5-1 and TRBJ1-6; no firm D call. The CDR3 totals 15 residues. Trimming shortened V by 2 bases and J by 6 bases, and 12 bases separated the two germline ends. The germline V gene has CDR1 SGHRS and CDR2 YFSETQ. CDR3 loop: CASSLEGGRNSPLHF. The CDR3 DNA is TGCGCCAGCAGCTTAGAGGGTGGTCGTAATTCACCCCTCCACTTT.

The chain couples TRBV19 to TRBJ1-6; the D gene is possibly TRBD1 (5 bases). The CDR3 consists of 14 residues. CDR1 and CDR2 from the germline V gene are LNHDA and SQIVND (reference sequence). The V end lost 5 bases, the J end lost 7 bases, and 12 bases lay between the germline ends. The DNA for the CDR3 is TGTGCCAGTAGTCGCGGGACGGGGAATTCACCCCTCCACTTT. Its protein product is CASSRGTGNSPLHF.

This clone is a singleton in its sample. The genes are TRBV28 and TRBJ2-7; 8 bases agree with TRBD1. J gave up 4 bases and V 3 bases, and 8 bases lay outside the gene matches. Per germline, CDR1 MDHEN and CDR2 SYDVKM. This CDR3 region has 15 residues. This CDR3 is CASSFSGTGLYEQYF. CDR3 nucleotide sequence: TGTGCCAGCAGTTTCTCCGGGACAGGATTGTACGAGCAGTACTTC.

The chain recombines TRBV7-6 with TRBJ1-5, with D unclear. The CDR3 is 15 amino acids. Trimming cost V 4 bases and J 6 bases, with 16 bases left between them. CDR1 and CDR2 (germline): SGHVS, FNYEAQ. The CDR3 reads CASSSGPTEGQPQHF. The DNA of the CDR3 is TGTGCCAGCAGCTCCGGGCCTACGGAGGGTCAGCCCCAGCATTTT.

The rearrangement links TRBV6-5 to TRBJ1-3; a possible D gene is TRBD1 (5 bases). The V gene's germline CDR1 is MNHEY and CDR2 SVGAGI. CDR3 length: 14 amino acids. Trimming pared 5 bases from V and 3 bases from J, leaving 11 bases between. The CDR3 coding sequence is TGTGCCAGCAGTGTTCTCGGGGGTGGAAACACCATATATTTT. This sequence encodes CASSVLGGGNTIYF.

This clone was seen a handful of times. V gene TRBV19 combines with J gene TRBJ1-2; no clear D gene. The CDR3 has 12 residues. Trimming stripped 3 bases from V and 5 bases from J, with 7 bases between. Germline CDR1 is LNHDA and CDR2 is SQIVND (reference sequence). The CDR3 coding sequence is TGTGCCAGTAGTATTTACAGTTATGGCTACACCTTC. Its translation is CASSIYSYGYTF.